The 8 T cell receptor beta chains given below trace back to one sample, sequenced in a study of cytomegalovirus exposure and HLA in healthy donors. A multiplex PCR was run with 60 Vbeta primers and 13 Jbeta primers. Some clones are missing from TCRdb's copy, which holds only in-frame ones; the method was immunoSEQ multiplex PCR. Of 98,000 or so clones detected, over 60% appear once; the ten largest clones hold roughly 8%. Sequencing was performed on PBMCs. The origin of the receptors is a female donor in good health and CMV-seronegative.

The chain carries TRBV7-6 and TRBJ1-6, with D perhaps TRBD1 (6 bases). Trimming left V 5 bases short and J 10 bases short, with 18 bases between. The CDR3 has 15 amino acids. The germline V gene encodes CDR1 SGHVS and CDR2 FNYEAQ. The CDR3 region has the DNA TGTGCCAGCAGCCAACTGGACAGAAAAATCTCACCCCTCCACTTT. It is translated as CASSQLDRKISPLHF.

J is TRBJ1-1 and V is TRBV5-1; tentatively, D is TRBD1 (5 bases). This CDR3 spans 13 amino acids. V was shortened by 4 bases and J by 1 base, with 8 bases between the two germline ends. From germline, CDR1 is SGHRS and CDR2 YFSETQ. CDR3 DNA sequence: TGCGCCAGCAGCGCCAGGGAGAACACTGAAGCTTTCTTT. Its protein product is CASSARENTEAFF.

CDR3 residues: CASSWAPVENIQYF. The DNA for the CDR3 is TGTGCCAGCAGCTGGGCGCCCGTAGAAAACATTCAGTACTTC. The rearrangement uses TRBV7-9 and TRBJ2-4; no clear D. Germline assignment: CDR1 SEHNR and CDR2 FQNEAQ (reference sequence). The V end lost 4 bases, the J end lost 5 bases, and 12 bases lay between the germline ends. The length of the CDR3 is 14 residues.

The chain joins TRBV7-8 to TRBJ2-2; weak D call: TRBD2 (5 bases). The length of the CDR3 is 15 residues. CDR1 is SGHVS, CDR2 FQNEAQ, per germline. V dropped 2 bases and J dropped 1 base, with 8 bases sitting between them. The CDR3: CASSLPTRNTGELFF. In DNA form, the CDR3 reads TGTGCCAGCAGCTTACCCACTAGGAACACCGGGGAGCTGTTTTTT.

This clone appeared once. The chain is built from TRBV14 and TRBJ1-6; TRBD1 matches at 8 bases. The CDR3 is 15 amino acids. Trimming removed 3 bases from V and 9 bases from J; junction bases left unmatched: 7. Germline V CDR1 and CDR2: SGHDN, FVKESK. The chain's CDR3 is CASSQTGTGFSPLHF. CDR3 in DNA: TGTGCCAGCAGCCAGACCGGGACAGGTTTTTCACCCCTCCACTTT.

V is TRBV7-6 and J is TRBJ2-2, with D tentatively TRBD1 (5 bases). V was cut by 1 base and J by 0 bases, with 9 bases left in between. The CDR3 runs 16 residues. Germline V lookup: CDR1 SGHVS, CDR2 FNYEAQ. This CDR3 is CASSLEVRANTGELFF. Written as DNA, the CDR3 is TGTGCCAGCAGCTTAGAGGTCAGGGCGAACACCGGGGAGCTGTTTTTT.

This clone occurred a few times. As DNA, the CDR3 is TGCAGCGTTGATGGGTTTGACAGGGATGGTAGGGGCTACACCTTC. Amino acids: CSVDGFDRDGRGYTF. The chain combines TRBV29-1 with TRBJ1-2; 7 nucleotides align to TRBD1. V shed 3 bases, J shed 8 bases, and the junction held 15 bases outside the gene matches. The germline gives CDR1 SQVTM, CDR2 ANQGSEA. The CDR3 is 15 residues long.

This clone was seen once. Here the CDR3 reads CASSQEGQGYEQYF. The CDR3 nucleotides are TGTGCCAGCAGCCAAGAGGGACAAGGCTACGAGCAGTACTTC. The chain carries TRBV4-2 and TRBJ2-7, with D perhaps TRBD1 (6 bases). The CDR3 consists of 14 residues. The V and J ends lost 0 bases and 3 bases respectively, with 9 bases between them. Germline V gene sequence: CDR1 LGHNA, CDR2 YNFKEQ.